This T cell receptor beta chain was identified during a study of blood T cell repertoires in COVID-19. Study background: Sites across the United States, Italy and Spain contributed samples from acute and convalescent COVID-19. The analysed material was cDNA or gDNA that came from T cells, B-cell-depleted T cells, or PBMCs.

Authors' data handling: Reference gene primer amplification in the assay estimated nucleated cell counts. Sequencing was performed with immunoSEQ multiplex PCR; in TCRdb, only in-frame clones are kept and a portion is missing. That table gives V, J and clone size, and the DNA gave D and trimming. The repertoire holds 150,000 to 160,000 clones, with 75% to 90% as singletons. With V trimmed by 3 bases and J by 13 bases, 14 bases remained unmatched. Germline CDR1 reads KGHDR; CDR2 reads SFDVKD. The CDR3 covers 15 residues. Sequencing input: peripheral blood. The TCR comes from a woman in her 70s with acute or convalescent COVID-19. V is TRBV24-1 and J is TRBJ2-1; 7 bases line up with TRBD2. As DNA, the CDR3 is TGTGCCACCAGTGATAAGTCGGTAGGGAGGGGTGGACAGTTCTTC. This encodes CATSDKSVGRGGQFF.